This TCR beta chain was captured by sequencing in a study of shared clonotypes between healthy human individuals. Study context: Three plates were used per donor for CD4 naive, three for CD4 memory, two for CD8 naive and one for CD8 memory. Study observations and caveats: Richness estimates generally favored naive over memory subsets.

A few counts support this clone. Its antigen is unidentified. At deep level, the assay was performed. Clones were read by immunoSEQ multiplex PCR, and TCRdb kept only the in-frame ones, dropping some. Among 740,000 or so clones listed, around 78% were seen once. The CDR3 length is 13 residues. Trimming shortened V by 3 bases and J by 5 bases, and 8 bases separated the two germline ends. CDR1 and CDR2 (germline): LNHDA, SQIVND (reference sequence). The TCR originated in a woman aged 25 to 39 in good health. What was sequenced was memory CD4+ T cells sorted from blood. The subset was: CD45RA-negative fraction. The chain combines TRBV19 with TRBJ1-5, with D hard to call. The CDR3 nucleotides read TGTGCCAGTAGTATGCAGGTGGATCAGCCCCAGCATTTT. Translated, it gives CASSMQVDQPQHF.